One sample yielded the 26 T cell receptor beta chains listed below, sequenced in a study of human T cells and chemical hapten exposure (dated by TCRdb to the early 2020s). The library was built by means of RACE. Sequencing relied on a NextSeq 500. The public sequencing data were trimmed at Q25 with fastp and processed into clonotypes with MiXCR by TCRdb, which kept only in-frame beta chains. Rows are combined by CDR3 protein, so each entry shows the most common genes and DNA. Within this sample are some 400,000 distinct CDR3 sequences, with approximately 5.1% of them counted one time only. Jointly, the top ten make up around 2.6% of the sample. What this sample's time point label stands for: pre-sensitization, week 0. Reading the label with the study, this specimen's treatment or condition is: therapeutic diphenylcyclopropenone sensitization with weekly scalp DPC. Sequenced here: whole blood, sampled in connection with sensitization to the hapten diphenylcyclopropenone (DPC). Source of these receptors: a woman in her forties or fifties with alopecia areata. Some clones in this sample may be carry-over from other donors' samples.

This chain links TRBV6-5 with TRBJ1-2; D not resolved. This CDR3 has 13 residues. The ends were cut back, 3 bases at V and 6 bases at J, with 11 bases in the middle. Germline CDR1 MNHEY, CDR2 SVGAGI. The CDR3 loop is CASSYRISDGYTF. In DNA form, the CDR3 reads TGTGCCAGCAGTTATCGAATATCTGATGGCTACACCTTC.

This clonotype has a count of ten or more. The chain is built from TRBV6-2 or TRBV6-3 and TRBJ2-1, with D possibly matching TRBD2 (6 bases). V was cut by 6 bases and J by 8 bases, with 11 bases left in between. The CDR3 contains 12 residues. The germline V gene encodes CDR1 MNHEY and CDR2 SVGEGT. CDR3 DNA sequence: TGTGCCAGCAGCTATGGGGAGGATGAGCAGTTCTTC. Its protein is CASSYGEDEQFF.

This sequence joins TRBV28 and TRBJ1-2; D ambiguous. This CDR3 contains 13 residues. Germline V gene lookup returns CDR1 MDHEN and CDR2 SYDVKM. The V end was cut by 5 bases, the J end by 5 bases, with 12 bases between. CDR3 DNA sequence: TGTGCCAGCAGTCCCCCGCCCTTATATGGCTACACCTTC. It encodes CASSPPPLYGYTF.

This clonotype was seen many times. The V and J genes are TRBV7-6 and TRBJ2-1, with 7 positions matching TRBD2. CDR1 and CDR2 from the germline V gene are SGHVS and FNYEAQ. The trim removed 1 base at V and 0 bases at J, leaving 6 bases unmatched. This CDR3 is 17 amino acids long. The CDR3 DNA sequence: TGTGCCAGCAGCTTAGGGGACTGGGGGGGCTCCTACAATGAGCAGTTCTTC. Translation: CASSLGDWGGSYNEQFF.

The V and J genes are TRBV3-1 and TRBJ2-3; D call uncertain. Germline V gives CDR1 LGHDT, CDR2 YNNKEL (reference sequence). V lost 4 bases, J lost 7 bases, and 18 bases lay in between. This CDR3 is built from 15 residues. The CDR3 sequence is CASSRAGPDENTQYF. In DNA, the CDR3 is TGTGCCAGCAGCCGAGCCGGCCCCGATGAAAATACGCAGTATTTT.

This clonotype was counted only a few times. The chain couples TRBV5-4 to TRBJ2-1; no definite D call. The CDR3 sequence is 16 residues long. Germline assignment: CDR1 SGHNT and CDR2 YYREEE (reference sequence). V lost 5 bases, J lost 0 bases, and 15 bases lay in between. In DNA form, the CDR3 reads TGTGCCAGCAGGGAGTCAAACTCCCTCTCCTACAATGAGCAGTTCTTC. Translating gives CASRESNSLSYNEQFF.

In this sample, this clonotype turned up many times. The genes are TRBV27 and TRBJ2-7, with D uncertain. Germline V lookup: CDR1 MNHEY, CDR2 SMNVEV (reference sequence). The ends were cut back, 3 bases at V and 1 base at J, with 10 bases in the middle. There are 14 residues in the CDR3. CDR3 amino acids: CASSFGPISYEQYF. The CDR3 nucleotides read TGTGCCAGCAGTTTCGGTCCTATATCCTACGAGCAGTACTTC.

There are many counts of this clonotype. The chain joins TRBV3-1 to TRBJ2-7, with 11 bases that match TRBD1. The CDR3 totals 16 residues. Germline values: CDR1 LGHDT, CDR2 YNNKEL (reference sequence). J lost 5 bases, V lost 3 bases, and 9 bases had no gene match. CDR3 DNA sequence: TGTGCCAGCAGCCAGCTCCTGGGACAGGGGGTCCACGAGCAGTACTTC. Protein sequence: CASSQLLGQGVHEQYF.

The rearrangement uses TRBV7-9 and TRBJ2-1, with a possible D match to TRBD1 (6 bases). The CDR3 is 15 amino acids. The V gene lost 5 bases and the J gene lost 2 bases, with 13 bases spanning the gap. The V gene's germline CDR1 is SEHNR and CDR2 FQNEAQ (reference sequence). The DNA of the CDR3 is TGTGCCAGCAGCCCTAGTAGGGGGACCTACAATGAGCAGTTCTTC. Residues: CASSPSRGTYNEQFF.

This chain joins TRBV18 and TRBJ1-6, with D unclear. In germline, CDR1 is KGHSH, CDR2 LQKENI. V gave up 6 bases and J gave up 6 bases, with 18 bases separating them. The CDR3 is 16 amino acids. DNA of the CDR3: TGTGCCAGCTCCCGATCGGGCAGGAATTTTAATTCACCCCTCCACTTT. Translated: CASSRSGRNFNSPLHF.

The gene calls are TRBV18 and TRBJ1-1; no definite D call. CDR1 KGHSH and CDR2 LQKENI come from the germline V gene. V lost 5 bases and J lost 0, with 10 bases in between. The CDR3 is made up of 14 amino acids. CDR3 amino acids: CASSSFSVNTEAFF. In DNA, the CDR3 is TGTGCCAGCTCATCCTTTTCCGTGAACACTGAAGCTTTCTTT.

V and J are TRBV28 and TRBJ1-1, with 8 bases lining up with TRBD1. Losses at the gene ends were 9 bases for V and 11 bases for J; bases not matched to a gene: 8. The germline V gene has CDR1 MDHEN and CDR2 SYDVKM. The CDR3 runs to 11 residues. The CDR3: CASSGTGFAFF. CDR3 nucleotide sequence: TGTGCCAGTTCCGGGACAGGTTTCGCTTTCTTT.

The sample holds many counts of this clonotype. The chain combines TRBV20-1 with TRBJ2-1, with 10 nucleotides matching TRBD2. V gave up 6 bases and J gave up 6 bases; unmatched junction bases: 11. This CDR3 contains 15 residues. The germline gives CDR1 DFQATT, CDR2 SNEGSKA (reference sequence). CDR3 bases: TGCAGTGCCAGCTCCGGGACTAGCGCCATCAATGAGCAGTTCTTC. Its protein is CSASSGTSAINEQFF.

This clonotype was observed at least ten times. The chain carries TRBV5-5 and TRBJ2-5, with D hard to call. V was trimmed by 7 bases and J by 5 bases, leaving 9 bases between them. Germline CDR1 is SGHKS and CDR2 is YYEKEE (reference sequence). The CDR3 runs to 11 residues. In DNA, the CDR3 is TGTGCCAGCTGGAAGAGGGAGACCCAGTACTTC. Translation gives CASWKRETQYF.

This clonotype occurred a few times. J is TRBJ1-1 and V is TRBV12-3 or TRBV12-4, with 8 bases lining up with TRBD1. V was clipped by 3 bases and J by 6 bases; unmatched bases: 6. The CDR3 has 14 residues. The CDR3 spells CASSFQGAGAEAFF. In DNA, the CDR3 is TGTGCCAGCAGTTTTCAGGGGGCTGGGGCTGAAGCTTTCTTT.

This clonotype was observed a handful of times. The chain couples TRBV12-3 or TRBV12-4 to TRBJ1-4; TRBD1 is a possible D gene (5 bases). The V end lost 0 bases, the J end lost 8 bases, and 10 bases lay between the germline ends. There are 14 residues in the CDR3. The CDR3 loop reads CASSLAGVTEKLFF. CDR3 DNA: TGTGCCAGCAGTTTAGCGGGGGTAACGGAAAAACTGTTTTTT.

The chain links TRBV28 to TRBJ1-6; D is perhaps TRBD1 (6 bases). Germline V gene data show CDR1 as MDHEN and CDR2 as SYDVKM. V was pared by 6 bases and J by 9 bases, with 12 bases between. CDR3 size: 13 residues. The CDR3 sequence is CASRGTGFSPLHF. CDR3 DNA: TGTGCCAGCAGGGGTACAGGGTTTTCACCCCTCCACTTT.

In this sample, this clonotype turned up a few times. The gene calls are TRBV7-6 and TRBJ2-6; D is undetermined. The CDR3 runs 12 residues. Germline CDR1 is SGHVS and CDR2 is FNYEAQ. V was clipped by 2 bases and J by 13 bases, with 9 bases between them. In nucleotides, the CDR3 is TGTGCCAGCAGCTTACGTACCGATGTCCTGACTTTC. This gives the protein CASSLRTDVLTF.

Only a few counts were recorded for this clonotype. The chain combines TRBV4-1 with TRBJ1-2; TRBD1 is a possible D gene (6 bases). This CDR3 spans 16 amino acids. The V end was cut by 0 bases, the J end by 2 bases, with 13 bases between. Germline V gene data show CDR1 as MGHRA and CDR2 as YSYEKL. CDR3 bases: TGCGCCAGCAGCCAAGATCCTGGGGGGCCGAACTATGGCTACACCTTC. Translating it yields CASSQDPGGPNYGYTF.

In its sample, this clonotype was seen many times. This chain joins TRBV11-3 and TRBJ2-2; 13 bases line up with TRBD2. The V gene end was trimmed by 5 bases and the J gene end by 0 bases; junction bases not matched to a gene: 9. CDR1 is SGHNT, CDR2 YENEEA, per germline. The CDR3 is 19 residues long. In DNA, the CDR3 is TGTGCCAGCAGCCCCGGGAGGGGACTAGCGGGGCCGAACACCGGGGAGCTGTTTTTT. Amino acid sequence: CASSPGRGLAGPNTGELFF.

In its sample, this clonotype was seen many times. V usage is TRBV20-1 and J usage is TRBJ2-3, with D perhaps TRBD2 (6 bases). The V gene's germline CDR1 is DFQATT and CDR2 SNEGSKA (reference sequence). The CDR3 is made up of 15 amino acids. Trimming cost V 0 bases and J 7 bases, with 17 bases left between them. The CDR3 sequence: CSAREGSSGTYTQYF. CDR3 DNA: TGCAGTGCTAGAGAAGGGTCCTCTGGGACTTATACGCAGTATTTT.

There are many counts of this clonotype. This chain joins TRBV30 and TRBJ2-1; D call uncertain. Trimming cost V 2 bases and J 5 bases, with 1 base left between them. Per germline, CDR1 GTSNPN and CDR2 SVGIG (reference sequence). This CDR3 has 10 amino acids. CDR3 amino acids: CAWSNNEQFF. The CDR3 region has the DNA TGTGCCTGGAGTAACAATGAGCAGTTCTTC.

This clonotype was recorded at least ten times. The gene calls are TRBV28 and TRBJ1-6; 7 positions agree with TRBD1. In germline, CDR1 is MDHEN, CDR2 SYDVKM. V trimming: 5 bases; J trimming: 10 bases; junction bases outside the gene matches: 2. CDR3 size: 12 residues. The CDR3 DNA follows: TGTGCCAGCAGTCAGGGGGAGTCACCCCTCCACTTT. Translated, it gives CASSQGESPLHF.

This clonotype was counted ten times or more. The chain carries TRBV12-3 or TRBV12-4 and TRBJ2-3; tentatively, D is TRBD2 (6 bases). V lost 7 bases and J 0 bases, leaving 11 bases between the germline ends. This CDR3 region has 14 residues. As DNA, the CDR3 is TGTGCCAGCAACGCGGGACTCAGCACAGATACGCAGTATTTT. This sequence encodes CASNAGLSTDTQYF.

About this clonotype: This may arise from a read error, as a much more abundant clone is one base away. The V and J genes are TRBV11-2 and TRBJ2-2; D remains unclear. The CDR3 loop spans 12 amino acids. Germline V gene lookup returns CDR1 SGHAT and CDR2 FQNNGV. Deletions cut 9 bases from V and 3 bases from J, with 8 bases between. The CDR3, as DNA: TGTGCCAGTATTTGGGACACCGGGGAGCTGTTTTTT. Encoded protein: CASIWDTGELFF.

In its sample, this clonotype was seen a few times. The genes are TRBV20-1 and TRBJ2-7, with D perhaps TRBD1 or TRBD2 (5 bases each). Germline V lookup: CDR1 DFQATT, CDR2 SNEGSKA (reference sequence). The CDR3 length is 16 residues. V gave up 6 bases and J gave up 0 bases, with 21 bases separating them. The CDR3 DNA follows: TGCAGTGCCTCACCCGGGACCCGGTTGGGCTCCTACGAGCAGTACTTC. Encoded protein: CSASPGTRLGSYEQYF.